This entry is about one T cell receptor (beta chain). The target antigen is unknown. This sample is drawn from a study of CD8+CD57+ T cells in acquired aplastic anemia. Turning to the study itself: Sorted CD4+ plus CD8+ cells gave DNA averaging about 3.2 ug.

Study results and limitations: Patients and controls were not found to differ significantly in CD8+ Simpson's diversity. There were about 27 CD8+ CDR3 sequences that occurred in both patients and controls.

Genomic DNA, serving as template, underwent TCR beta VDJ and CDR3 profiling. TCRdb re-called the reads with MiXCR, one entry per CDR3 protein. The sample lists around 180,000 distinct CDR3 sequences, approximately 48% occurring once. In patients chosen for sequencing, flow cytometry had shown CD8+CD57+ cell expansion. Everyone among the patients had severe acquired aplastic anemia. The CDR3 totals 16 residues. The V and J ends lost 10 bases and 0 bases respectively, with 16 bases between them. Germline values: CDR1 LNHDA, CDR2 SQIVND (reference sequence). The source is a human donor with aplastic anemia. Sequencing input: sorted CD4+, CD8+, or CD8+CD57+ T cells (not recorded which) from PBMCs. V and J are TRBV19 and TRBJ1-6; no clear D gene. In DNA form, the CDR3 reads TGTGCCACCAAGCTCAGTTCGAGCTCCTATAATTCACCCCTCCACTTT. This codes for CATKLSSSSYNSPLHF.